This T cell receptor (beta chain) was obtained from a study of early T cells in non-severe SARS-CoV-2 infection. As for the study in general: Bulk RNA isolated from unsorted whole blood underwent sequencing; chains were not paired.

cDNA molecules, individually, were tagged with unique molecular identifiers. From the 5' RACE reads, TCRdb called clonotypes with MiXCR, one entry per CDR3 protein. The sample holds 55,000 to 80,000 distinct CDR3 sequences, about an eighth seen once. With respect to this clonotype: Its antigen is still unknown. Sequence at one end of the junction differs from germline and may be a read error.

From germline, CDR1 is LGHDT and CDR2 YNNKEL (reference sequence). This CDR3 has 14 amino acids. Study-wide findings and caveats: Matches to VDJdb favored anti-spike CD8 responses and missed private and CD4 specificities.

Here the sequenced sample was whole blood, taken at baseline. The genes are TRBV3-1 and TRBJ2-7, with 10 bases matching TRBD1. The source of this sequence is an adult who was a healthcare worker with PCR-confirmed SARS-CoV-2 infection or an uninfected control (not recorded which). The CDR3 loop reads CASTQGDRGGPQYF. CDR3 in DNA: TGTGCCAGCACCCAAGGGGACAGGGGCGGTCCCCAGTACTTC.